Described below is a single TCR beta chain sequence and its context. This record belongs to a study of T cells in Graves' hyperthyroidism and ophthalmopathy. Diagnoses rested on clinical symptoms, serum thyroxine and TRAb, thyroid ultrasound and orbital computed tomography. Amplification yielded TCR beta CDR3 regions, with RNA transcripts as the source. HTBI primers were the set used in a first-round RT-PCR of the TCR CDR3. TCRdb reprocessed the multiplex PCR reads via MiXCR and lists one record per CDR3 protein. The sample records more than 650,000 distinct CDR3 sequences, 12% to 15% being singletons. Germline V gene data show CDR1 as MNHEY and CDR2 as SMNVEV (reference sequence). There are 18 residues in the CDR3. V dropped 5 bases and J dropped 3 bases, with 24 bases sitting between them.

This TCR was sampled from a woman aged 18-30 years with Graves' hyperthyroidism. The V call is TRBV27, the J call TRBJ2-3, with TRBD1 as a possible D gene (7 bases). The sequenced sample was blood. This chain's CDR3 is CASSTGDWGELGTDTQYF. The CDR3 DNA sequence: TGTGCCAGCAGTACAGGGGATTGGGGGGAGTTAGGGACAGATACGCAGTATTTT.